The present T cell receptor (beta chain) was sequenced within a study of T cells after yellow fever vaccination (dated by TCRdb to the late 2010s). A note on the overall study: Libraries from fractions with low cell numbers were prepared with the SMART-Seq v4 Ultra Low Input RNA kit. Two healthy male donors, one aged 18 to 30 and one aged 30 to 40 years, made up the cohort. Blood samples were taken at several timepoints before and after primary and secondary immunization, and bulk PBMC replicates and cell subsets were isolated. To follow T-cell clones before and after both primary and booster YFV17D yellow fever vaccination, bulk TCR alpha and beta repertoires underwent longitudinal sequencing.

The CDR3 covers 16 residues, taking in both the cysteine and the phenylalanine. This entry keeps only the CDR3 DNA: 48 bases, framed from base 1. The germline V gene supplies CDR1 SGHVS and CDR2 FQNEAQ. The germline ends are 19 bases apart after V is trimmed by 3 bases and J by 5 bases. The label giving this sample's treatment or condition can be read as: live attenuated yellow fever vaccine strain. A standard Ficoll-Paque protocol was used to isolate PBMCs from peripheral blood. Dynabeads CD4 and CD8 positive selection kits were used to isolate CD4 and CD8 T-cell fractions. TriZol was used to extract RNA from bulk PBMCs, CD4 and CD8 fractions, and dextramer-positive and dextramer-negative fractions. TCR cDNA was synthesized by 5'RACE template switching, which introduced a universal primer site and unique molecular identifiers. Priming for cDNA synthesis came from both the TCR alpha and TCR beta constant segments. Libraries were amplified in two PCR steps, with sample barcodes and sequencing adapters added in the second step. Sequencing of libraries was performed on Illumina HiSeq 2500 (2x100 bp) or NovaSeq (2x150 bp). The original pipeline was this. Demultiplexing of reads and collapsing into UMI consensus sequences were performed with MIGEC, and V(D)J alignment was carried out with MiXCR. Vaccine-responding clonotypes were defined with edgeR using replicate PBMC samples, requiring FDR below 0.01 and a log2 fold change above 5 up to day 15. Each bulk clonotype was labeled CD4 or CD8 based on which sequenced repertoire, CD4 or CD8, contained the clonotype at higher abundance. The raw public reads went through TCRdb reprocessing: fastp at Q25, MiXCR clone calling, in-frame beta chains kept. Entries that share a CDR3 protein sequence are merged under the most common genes and DNA. These V and J calls rely on TCRdb rather than the paper's analysis. In this sample the table shows approximately 150,000 distinct CDR3 sequences, 7.7% of which occur a single time. The ten largest clones represent 0.73% of the sample.

This clonotype was detected ten times or more. It lacks a known antigen. Nothing much larger sits one base from this clone, and base qualities are not available. Study-level results and caveats: Only a couple of donors were included in the study, so the extent to which the findings can be generalized is limited. Compared with the primary T-cell response, the secondary T-cell response was faster but weaker, reaching its peak on day 5 rather than on day 15. After the booster, most clones that had expanded after primary vaccination were detected again (around 95% of CD4 and 88% of CD8), suggesting broad maintenance of memory. A small fraction of clonotypes appeared in both the CD4 and CD8 compartments, likely as a result of convergent recombination. Computational filtering was required because FACS-sorted repertoires could contain abundant contaminating clonotypes from the bulk population.

Sequencing used CD4+ T cells sorted from PBMCs, obtained 5 days after the yellow fever booster vaccination. The sequence joins TRBV7-8 to TRBJ1-2; the best D guess is TRBD1, with 6 bases matching. This clonotype was obtained from a man aged 25-45 years who received the YFV17D yellow fever vaccine. The DNA sequence follows: TGTGCCAGCAGCTTGTACAGGGTGCGGCTCGGATATGGCTACACCTTC. This encodes CASSLYRVRLGYGYTF.